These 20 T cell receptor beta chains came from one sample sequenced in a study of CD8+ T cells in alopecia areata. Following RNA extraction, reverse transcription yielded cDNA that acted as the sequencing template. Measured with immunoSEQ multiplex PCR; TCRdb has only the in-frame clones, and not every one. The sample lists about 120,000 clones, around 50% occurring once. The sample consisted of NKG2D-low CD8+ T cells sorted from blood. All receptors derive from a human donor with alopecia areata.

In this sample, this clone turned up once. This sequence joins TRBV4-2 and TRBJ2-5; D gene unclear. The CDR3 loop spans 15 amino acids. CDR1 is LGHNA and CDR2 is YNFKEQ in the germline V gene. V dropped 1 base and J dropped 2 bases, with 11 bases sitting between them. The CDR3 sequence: CASSQGEGPQETQYF. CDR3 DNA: TGTGCCAGCAGCCAAGGGGAAGGTCCTCAAGAGACCCAGTACTTC.

In nucleotides, the CDR3 is TGTGCCAGCAGCGAGCTTGAAACCTTC. Protein product: CASSELETF. The chain is built from TRBV9 and TRBJ1-2; D gene ambiguous. V shed 3 bases and J shed 14 bases, with 8 bases lying between them. Germline-derived CDR1 and CDR2 are SGDLS and YYNGEE. The CDR3 covers 9 residues. The entire variable domain, with the rest obtained from reference TRBV9 and TRBJ1-2, is as follows: DSGVTQTPKHLITATGQRVTLRCSPRSGDLSVYWYQQSLDQGLQFLIQYYNGEERAKGNILERFSAQQFPDLHSELNLSSLELGDSALYFCASSELETFGSGTRLTVV.

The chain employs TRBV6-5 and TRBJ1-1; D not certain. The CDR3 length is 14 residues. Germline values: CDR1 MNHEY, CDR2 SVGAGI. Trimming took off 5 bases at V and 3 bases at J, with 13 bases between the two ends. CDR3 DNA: TGTGCCAGCAGTCCCACGTGGACGGACACTGAAGCTTTCTTT. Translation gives CASSPTWTDTEAFF.

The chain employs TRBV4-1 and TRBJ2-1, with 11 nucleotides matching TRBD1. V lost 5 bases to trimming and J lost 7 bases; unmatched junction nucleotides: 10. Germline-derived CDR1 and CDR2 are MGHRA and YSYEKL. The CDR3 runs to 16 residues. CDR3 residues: CASSRNQDRGLNEQFF. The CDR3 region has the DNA TGCGCCAGCAGCAGAAATCAGGACAGGGGGCTAAATGAGCAGTTCTTC.

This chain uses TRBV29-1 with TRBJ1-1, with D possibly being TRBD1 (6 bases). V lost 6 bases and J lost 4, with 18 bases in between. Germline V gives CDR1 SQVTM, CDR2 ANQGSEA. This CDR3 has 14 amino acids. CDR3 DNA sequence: TGCAGCGTCGAAAGGGGGATTGATATCACTGAAGCTTTCTTT. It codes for CSVERGIDITEAFF.

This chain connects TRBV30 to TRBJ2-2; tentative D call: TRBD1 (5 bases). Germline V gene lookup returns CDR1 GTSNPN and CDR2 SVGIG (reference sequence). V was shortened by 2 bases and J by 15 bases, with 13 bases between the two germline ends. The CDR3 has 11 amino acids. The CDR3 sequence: CAWSSSGFVFF. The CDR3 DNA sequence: TGTGCCTGGAGTAGTTCAGGGTTTGTGTTTTTT.

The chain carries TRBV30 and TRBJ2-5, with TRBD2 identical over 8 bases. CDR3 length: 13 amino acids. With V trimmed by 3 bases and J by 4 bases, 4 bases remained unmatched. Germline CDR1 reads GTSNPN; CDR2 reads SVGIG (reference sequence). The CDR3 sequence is CAWRALAGETQYF. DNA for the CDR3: TGTGCCTGGAGGGCCCTAGCGGGAGAGACCCAGTACTTC.

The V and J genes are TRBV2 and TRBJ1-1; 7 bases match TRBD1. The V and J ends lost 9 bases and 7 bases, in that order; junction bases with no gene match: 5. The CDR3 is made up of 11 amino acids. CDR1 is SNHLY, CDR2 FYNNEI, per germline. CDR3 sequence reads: CARNQGDEAFF. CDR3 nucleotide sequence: TGTGCCAGAAATCAGGGGGATGAAGCTTTCTTT.

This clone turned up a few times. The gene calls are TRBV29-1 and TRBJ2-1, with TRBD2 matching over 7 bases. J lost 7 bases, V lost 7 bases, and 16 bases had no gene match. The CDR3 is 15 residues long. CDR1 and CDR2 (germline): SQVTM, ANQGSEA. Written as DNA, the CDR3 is TGCAGCGCCCGAGGGAGCGGGAAGGTGGGGAATGAGCAGTTCTTC. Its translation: CSARGSGKVGNEQFF.

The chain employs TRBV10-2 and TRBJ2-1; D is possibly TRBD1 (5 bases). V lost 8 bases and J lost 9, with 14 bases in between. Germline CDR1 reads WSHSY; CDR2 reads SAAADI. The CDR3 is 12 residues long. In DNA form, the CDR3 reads TGCGCCAGCGGTGGGGCTAATGGTGAGCAGTTCTTC. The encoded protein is CASGGANGEQFF.

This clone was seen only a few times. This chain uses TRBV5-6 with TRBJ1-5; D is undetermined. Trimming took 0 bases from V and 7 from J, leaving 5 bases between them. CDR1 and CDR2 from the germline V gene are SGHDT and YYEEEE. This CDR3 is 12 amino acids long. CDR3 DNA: TGTGCCAGCAGCTTGGGGAGCCAGCCCCAGCATTTT. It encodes CASSLGSQPQHF.

The CDR3 is CASSLSSSVQETQYF. In DNA form, the CDR3 reads TGTGCCAGCAGCTTATCCAGTTCGGTTCAAGAGACCCAGTACTTC. The V gene is TRBV5-4, the J gene TRBJ2-5, with D hard to call. V dropped 2 bases and J dropped 2 bases, with 13 bases sitting between them. CDR3 length equals 15 residues. Looked up from germline, CDR1 is SGHNT and CDR2 is YYREEE (reference sequence).

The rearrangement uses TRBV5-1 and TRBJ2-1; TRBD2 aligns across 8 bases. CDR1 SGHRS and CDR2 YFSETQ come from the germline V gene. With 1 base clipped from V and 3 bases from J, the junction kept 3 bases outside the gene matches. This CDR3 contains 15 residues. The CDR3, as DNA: TGCGCCAGCAGCTTGAGCGGGAGTGTCTACAATGAGCAGTTCTTC. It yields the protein CASSLSGSVYNEQFF.

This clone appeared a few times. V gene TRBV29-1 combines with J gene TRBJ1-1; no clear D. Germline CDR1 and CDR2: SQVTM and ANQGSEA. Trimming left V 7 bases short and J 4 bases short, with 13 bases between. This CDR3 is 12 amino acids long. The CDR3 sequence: CSAETWGTEAFF. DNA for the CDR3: TGCAGCGCTGAGACCTGGGGCACTGAAGCTTTCTTT.

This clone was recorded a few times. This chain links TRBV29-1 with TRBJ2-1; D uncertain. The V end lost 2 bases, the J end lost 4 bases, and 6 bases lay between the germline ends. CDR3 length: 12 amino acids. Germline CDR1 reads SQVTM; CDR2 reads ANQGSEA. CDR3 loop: CSVEFRYNEQFF. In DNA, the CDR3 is TGCAGCGTTGAATTCCGTTACAATGAGCAGTTCTTC.

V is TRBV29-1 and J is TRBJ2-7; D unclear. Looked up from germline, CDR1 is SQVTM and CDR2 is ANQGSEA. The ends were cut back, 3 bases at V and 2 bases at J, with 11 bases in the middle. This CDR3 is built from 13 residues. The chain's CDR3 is CSVDHPGTYEQYF. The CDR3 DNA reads TGCAGCGTTGACCACCCTGGGACCTACGAGCAGTACTTC.

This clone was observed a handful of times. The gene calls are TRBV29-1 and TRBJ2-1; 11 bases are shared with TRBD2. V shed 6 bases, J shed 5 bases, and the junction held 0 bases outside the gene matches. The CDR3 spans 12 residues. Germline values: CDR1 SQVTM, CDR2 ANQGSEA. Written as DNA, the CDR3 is TGCAGCGTGACTAGCGGGGACAATGAGCAGTTCTTC. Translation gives CSVTSGDNEQFF.

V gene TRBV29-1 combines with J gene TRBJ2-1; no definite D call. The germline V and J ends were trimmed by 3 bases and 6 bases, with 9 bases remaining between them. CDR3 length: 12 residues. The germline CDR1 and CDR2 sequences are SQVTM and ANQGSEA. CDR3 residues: CSVDPSRNEQFF. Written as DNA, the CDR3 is TGCAGCGTTGATCCGTCTCGCAATGAGCAGTTCTTC.

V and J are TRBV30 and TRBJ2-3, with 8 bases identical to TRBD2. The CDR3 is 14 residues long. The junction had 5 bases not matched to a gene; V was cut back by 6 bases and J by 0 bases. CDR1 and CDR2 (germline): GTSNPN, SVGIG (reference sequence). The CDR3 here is CACRTSGSTDTQYF. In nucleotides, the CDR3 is TGTGCCTGCCGCACTAGCGGCAGCACAGATACGCAGTATTTT.

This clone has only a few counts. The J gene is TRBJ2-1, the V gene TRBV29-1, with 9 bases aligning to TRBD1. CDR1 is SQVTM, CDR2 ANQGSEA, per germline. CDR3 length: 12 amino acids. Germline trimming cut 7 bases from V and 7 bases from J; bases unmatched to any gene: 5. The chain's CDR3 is CSDAQGANEQFF. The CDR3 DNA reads TGCAGCGACGCACAGGGGGCGAATGAGCAGTTCTTC.